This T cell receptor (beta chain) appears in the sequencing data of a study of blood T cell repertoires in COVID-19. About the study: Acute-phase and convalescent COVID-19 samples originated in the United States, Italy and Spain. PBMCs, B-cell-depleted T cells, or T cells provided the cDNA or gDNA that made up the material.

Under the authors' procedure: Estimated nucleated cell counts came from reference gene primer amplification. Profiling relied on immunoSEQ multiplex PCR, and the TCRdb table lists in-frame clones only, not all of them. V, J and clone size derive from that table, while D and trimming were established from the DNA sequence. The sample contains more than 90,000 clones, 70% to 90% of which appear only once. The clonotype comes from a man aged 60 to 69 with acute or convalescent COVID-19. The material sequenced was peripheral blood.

CDR3 residues: CASSSLAGFGNEQYF. For the CDR3, the DNA is TGTGCCAGCAGCTCACTAGCGGGGTTTGGCAACGAGCAGTACTTC. V is TRBV7-6 and J is TRBJ2-7; 10 bases line up with TRBD2. J gave up 5 bases and V 4 bases, and 8 bases lay outside the gene matches. CDR1 and CDR2 from the germline V gene are SGHVS and FNYEAQ. The CDR3 runs to 15 residues.